This passage covers 21 T cell receptor beta chains from one sample sequenced in a study of naive and memory T cell subsets. Both TRBC1 and TRBC2 were covered by a beta constant-region primer of two equimolar oligonucleotides. Nested alpha and beta constant-region primers with the SP2 primer drove four PCR rounds on ligated cDNA. MiXCR, run by TCRdb on the UMI-ligation and nested PCR reads, gives a single entry per CDR3 protein. The sample holds tens of thousands of distinct CDR3 sequences, more than 7% seen once. Material for sequencing was central memory CD8+ T cells from blood. The receptors here all came from a human donor in good health.

J is TRBJ2-7 and V is TRBV19, with D maybe TRBD1 (6 bases). Trimming took off 2 bases at V and 3 bases at J, with 8 bases between the two ends. CDR1 is LNHDA, CDR2 SQIVND, per germline (reference sequence). This CDR3 contains 13 residues. CDR3 amino acids: CASSILGHYEQYF. In nucleotides, the CDR3 is TGTGCCAGTAGTATATTGGGACACTACGAGCAGTACTTC.

This clonotype was observed at least ten times. The chain uses TRBV4-1 and TRBJ2-7; 13 bases align to TRBD2. The CDR3 is 15 residues long. Unmatched junction bases numbered 8, after V lost 5 bases and J lost 7 bases. The V gene's germline CDR1 is MGHRA and CDR2 YSYEKL. Here the CDR3 DNA reads TGCGCCAGCAGCTTTCGGACTAGCGGGAGTATTGAGCAGTACTTC. Amino acids: CASSFRTSGSIEQYF.

This clonotype showed up just a few times. The chain joins TRBV15 to TRBJ1-1; D is possibly TRBD1 (5 bases). The CDR3 consists of 15 residues. Trimming pared 0 bases from V and 3 bases from J, leaving 11 bases between. Per the germline V gene, CDR1 is LNHNV and CDR2 is YYDKDF (reference sequence). The CDR3 nucleotides are TGTGCCACCAGCAGAGAGGGGGGAGGCTACACTGAAGCTTTCTTT. Translated: CATSREGGGYTEAFF.

The V call is TRBV2, the J call TRBJ2-1; 11 bases are a match to TRBD2. The CDR3 sequence is 18 residues long. Germline values: CDR1 SNHLY, CDR2 FYNNEI. J was trimmed by 0 bases and V by 3 bases; bases with no gene match: 7. DNA of the CDR3: TGTGCCAGCAGTGATCAGGGACTAGCGGCGAGCTCCTACAATGAGCAGTTCTTC. Protein sequence: CASSDQGLAASSYNEQFF.

This clonotype was detected a few times. This rearrangement joins TRBV28 to TRBJ2-7, with D perhaps matching TRBD2 (6 bases). In germline, CDR1 is MDHEN, CDR2 SYDVKM. The ends were cut back, 6 bases at V and 2 bases at J, with 14 bases in the middle. This CDR3 has 14 amino acids. The CDR3: CASRDLRGPYEQYF. The CDR3 DNA reads as TGTGCCAGCAGGGACTTGCGGGGCCCCTACGAGCAGTACTTC.

This clonotype was recorded many times. The chain carries TRBV12-3 or TRBV12-4 and TRBJ2-1; tentative D call: TRBD2 (5 bases). Trimming removed 3 bases from V and 6 bases from J, with 9 bases in between. The CDR3 totals 13 residues. The CDR3: CASSFGGVNEQFF. DNA for the CDR3: TGTGCCAGCAGTTTCGGAGGAGTCAATGAGCAGTTCTTC.

The table lists this clonotype with many counts. V usage is TRBV6-2 or TRBV6-3 and J usage is TRBJ2-3; TRBD1 aligns across 8 bases. Per germline, CDR1 MNHEY and CDR2 SVGEGT. V was clipped by 5 bases and J by 3 bases; unmatched bases: 7. This CDR3 region has 15 residues. This CDR3 is CASSGNRGDTDTQYF. In DNA, the CDR3 is TGTGCCAGCAGTGGAAACAGGGGGGATACAGATACGCAGTATTTT.

Ten or more counts support this clonotype. This sequence joins TRBV14 and TRBJ2-5; D possibly corresponds to TRBD2 (6 bases). This CDR3 has 15 residues. Germline V gives CDR1 SGHDN, CDR2 FVKESK. Trimming took off 2 bases at V and 5 bases at J, with 15 bases between the two ends. Written as DNA, the CDR3 is TGTGCCAGCAGCCAAACGGGGGTTGTACGGGAGACCCAGTACTTC. Its translation is CASSQTGVVRETQYF.

This clonotype was detected many times. The rearrangement uses TRBV27 and TRBJ2-5; D call uncertain. There are 13 residues in the CDR3. The V and J ends lost 0 bases and 5 bases respectively, with 7 bases between them. CDR1 and CDR2 from the germline V gene are MNHEY and SMNVEV (reference sequence). The CDR3 is CASSLSVVETQYF. The CDR3, as DNA: TGTGCCAGCAGTTTATCCGTAGTCGAGACCCAGTACTTC.

This clonotype was counted many times. V is TRBV12-5 and J is TRBJ2-7; D is possibly TRBD1 (6 bases). This CDR3 has 18 amino acids. Trimming took 0 bases from V and 2 from J, leaving 20 bases between them. Germline CDR1 is LGHNT and CDR2 is FRNRAP. The CDR3 protein is CASGLVLSGVPGPYEQYF. The CDR3 region has the DNA TGTGCTAGTGGTTTGGTACTGTCAGGGGTTCCGGGGCCCTACGAGCAGTACTTC.

There are many counts of this clonotype. The chain uses TRBV28 and TRBJ2-3; no definite D call. Germline V gene sequence: CDR1 MDHEN, CDR2 SYDVKM. The CDR3 is 18 amino acids. V gave up 4 bases and J gave up 1 base, with 21 bases separating them. CDR3 sequence: CASSSGLSFRSGTDTQYF. The DNA for the CDR3 is TGTGCCAGCAGTTCCGGGCTTAGTTTTAGATCCGGCACAGATACGCAGTATTTT.

Ten or more counts support this clonotype. This chain links TRBV3-1 with TRBJ1-5, with no clear D. CDR1 and CDR2 from the germline V gene are LGHDT and YNNKEL (reference sequence). This CDR3 spans 13 amino acids. The V gene lost 2 bases and the J gene lost 3 bases, with 5 bases spanning the gap. Written as DNA, the CDR3 is TGTGCCAGCAGCCAAAGCCCCAATCAGCCCCAGCATTTT. Its translation is CASSQSPNQPQHF.

The V gene is TRBV30, the J gene TRBJ2-5; the D is unclear. Trimming pared 4 bases from V and 4 bases from J, leaving 10 bases between. Germline CDR1 GTSNPN, CDR2 SVGIG (reference sequence). This CDR3 region has 12 residues. CDR3 sequence reads: CAWNRGRETQYF. The CDR3 nucleotides are TGTGCCTGGAATCGCGGACGAGAGACCCAGTACTTC.

The rearrangement joins TRBV6-5 to TRBJ2-5; 7 nucleotides align to TRBD1. CDR1 MNHEY and CDR2 SVGAGI come from the germline V gene. With 2 bases clipped from V and 5 bases from J, the junction kept 2 bases outside the gene matches. The CDR3 is 13 amino acids. The DNA for the CDR3 is TGTGCCAGCAGTTACAGGGGGCGGGAGACCCAGTACTTC. It yields the protein CASSYRGRETQYF.

This clonotype was recorded at least ten times. This chain uses TRBV30 with TRBJ2-2; D remains unclear. The germline V gene encodes CDR1 GTSNPN and CDR2 SVGIG (reference sequence). Trimming removed 4 bases at V and 3 bases at J, with 6 bases between. This CDR3 is built from 12 residues. CDR3 nucleotides: TGTGCCTGGACCGTAGACACCGGGGAGCTGTTTTTT. Amino acids: CAWTVDTGELFF.

The chain joins TRBV9 to TRBJ2-1; D call uncertain. This CDR3 contains 14 residues. CDR1 SGDLS and CDR2 YYNGEE come from the germline V gene. V was clipped by 4 bases and J by 5 bases, with 13 bases between them. The CDR3 DNA is TGTGCCAGCAGCCCCAGTGTACTTAACAATGAGCAGTTCTTC. Protein sequence: CASSPSVLNNEQFF.

This clonotype appeared a few times. This chain uses TRBV28 with TRBJ2-7; D may correspond to TRBD1 or TRBD2 (5 bases each). The CDR3 is 13 residues long. Germline CDR1 reads MDHEN; CDR2 reads SYDVKM. With 8 bases removed from V and 2 bases from J, the gap between germline ends came to 13 bases. Here the CDR3 DNA reads TGTGCCAGCTACCCCGGGACCCCCTACGAGCAGTACTTC. Protein product: CASYPGTPYEQYF.

The chain has TRBV20-1 and TRBJ1-5; TRBD1 matches at 7 bases. V lost 5 bases and J lost 6; bases outside the gene matches: 10. The CDR3 sequence is 14 residues long. The germline CDR1 and CDR2 sequences are DFQATT and SNEGSKA (reference sequence). CDR3 nucleotides: TGCAGTGCTCGACCCGACAGGGAAAGTCAGCCCCAGCATTTT. Translation: CSARPDRESQPQHF.

This clonotype was counted many times. The chain links TRBV7-3 to TRBJ2-6, with TRBD1 matching 9 bases. J lost 3 bases, V lost 5 bases, and 11 bases had no gene match. This CDR3 contains 18 residues. Germline CDR1 SGHTA, CDR2 FQGTGA. CDR3 coding DNA: TGTGCCAGCAGCACTACTTCCGGGACAGGGTATGGGGCCAACGTCCTGACTTTC. It translates to CASSTTSGTGYGANVLTF.

This clonotype was seen many times. The chain is built from TRBV7-9 and TRBJ1-1; no clear D gene. The germline gives CDR1 SEHNR, CDR2 FQNEAQ (reference sequence). V gave up 3 bases and J gave up 1 base, with 6 bases separating them. This CDR3 spans 13 amino acids. The CDR3 loop is CASSFVSNTEAFF. CDR3 in DNA: TGTGCCAGCAGCTTCGTGTCGAACACTGAAGCTTTCTTT.

This clonotype was recorded many times. The V call is TRBV7-9, the J call TRBJ2-5; 7 nucleotides match TRBD1. The CDR3 extends over 16 amino acids. V was clipped by 5 bases and J by 0 bases; unmatched bases: 9. Germline V gene data show CDR1 as SEHNR and CDR2 as FQNEAQ (reference sequence). This CDR3 is CASSPEGAANQETQYF. CDR3 DNA: TGTGCCAGCAGCCCAGAGGGGGCAGCCAACCAAGAGACCCAGTACTTC.